This entry lists 14 T cell receptor beta chains sequenced from one sample in a study of beta chain features in type 1 diabetes listed by TCRdb under 2018. Broad study findings and their caveats: In all four CD4+ subsets, TCRB CDR3 length was moderately but significantly shorter in type 1 diabetes patients.

The library was made by the immunoSEQ multiplex PCR assay. The High Capacity cDNA Reverse Transcription Kit was used to reverse transcribe all of the isolated RNA, meaning that expressed TCRB transcripts were what got sequenced. Sourced from immuneACCESS, this table was stored by TCRdb with only in-frame sequences that have V and J called. A share of the clones is absent; for the studies checked, an unresolved V gene accounts for under half, and the remainder has no known explanation. Counted in this sample were about 740,000 clones; 13% of them appeared once. The biggest ten clones account for 0.02% to 0.025% of the sample. The antigens for these receptors are not known. Sample: naive CD4+ T cells from blood. The sample's cell subset or site label, in plain terms: true naive CD4+ T cells. The receptors were sampled from a man aged 18 to 30 with type 1 diabetes.

This clone was found a few times. The chain uses TRBV7-9 and TRBJ2-7; no firm D call. Germline CDR1 SEHNR, CDR2 FQNEAQ (reference sequence). The CDR3 contains 12 residues. V dropped 5 bases and J dropped 0 bases, with 5 bases sitting between them. The CDR3 spells CASSPRSYEQYF. In DNA form, the CDR3 reads TGTGCCAGCAGCCCCCGCTCCTACGAGCAGTACTTC.

This clone was seen more than once but under ten times. The chain has TRBV5-1 and TRBJ2-1; the D is unclear. The CDR3 loop spans 12 amino acids. Germline CDR1 reads SGHRS; CDR2 reads YFSETQ. V lost 0 bases and J lost 9, with 7 bases in between. CDR3 nucleotide sequence: TGCGCCAGCAGCTTGGGGGAAAGTGAGCAGTTCTTC. The encoded protein is CASSLGESEQFF.

The chain has TRBV2 and TRBJ2-2, with D maybe TRBD1 (6 bases). Trimming took 3 bases from V and 4 from J, leaving 9 bases between them. The CDR3 has 14 amino acids. Germline V gene lookup returns CDR1 SNHLY and CDR2 FYNNEI. In nucleotides, the CDR3 is TGTGCCAGCAGTGAGGGACACCTCACCGGGGAGCTGTTTTTT. It is translated as CASSEGHLTGELFF.

CDR3 in amino acids: CASSLPDGTGEQYF. The CDR3 DNA is TGTGCCAGCAGTCTACCGGACGGTACGGGCGAGCAGTACTTC. The rearrangement links TRBV28 to TRBJ2-7; D not resolved. V was cut by 5 bases and J by 6 bases, with 17 bases left in between. Germline V CDR1 and CDR2: MDHEN, SYDVKM. This CDR3 is 14 amino acids long.

The rearrangement uses TRBV10-1 and TRBJ2-5; tentative D call: TRBD2 (5 bases). Germline CDR1 is WNHNN and CDR2 is SYGVQD (reference sequence). The germline V and J ends were trimmed by 5 bases and 5 bases, with 12 bases remaining between them. This CDR3 region has 13 residues. CDR3 sequence (DNA): TGCGCCAGCAGTCCGGGGATTGGGGAGACCCAGTACTTC. Protein sequence: CASSPGIGETQYF.

This clone was found a few times. This chain uses TRBV21-1 with TRBJ2-7; TRBD1, the D gene given by the table, was not confirmed from the DNA. TRBV21-1 is labeled a pseudogene. The CDR3 has 14 residues. The DNA for the CDR3 is TGTGCCAGCAGCAAAACGGGACAGGGGAAAGAGCAGTACTTC. Its translation is CASSKTGQGKEQYF.

This clone was detected only a few times. J is TRBJ1-2 and V is TRBV25-1, with 9 bases lining up with TRBD1. With V trimmed by 3 bases and J by 8 bases, 13 bases remained unmatched. This CDR3 is built from 16 residues. The V gene's germline CDR1 is MGHDK and CDR2 SYGVNS. The CDR3 nucleotides read TGTGCCAGCAGTGACCAATTATCGGGACAGGGAGGAGGCTACACCTTC. It codes for CASSDQLSGQGGGYTF.

This clone was counted only a few times. The rearrangement joins TRBV9 to TRBJ2-1, with 12 bases fitting TRBD2. From germline, CDR1 is SGDLS and CDR2 YYNGEE. This CDR3 spans 15 amino acids. With V trimmed by 3 bases and J by 3 bases, 1 base remained unmatched. CDR3 in amino acids: CASSELAGGYNEQFF. In DNA, the CDR3 is TGTGCCAGCAGCGAACTAGCGGGGGGCTACAATGAGCAGTTCTTC.

This clone was counted between two and nine times. The gene calls are TRBV7-9 and TRBJ2-1, with a possible D match to TRBD1 (6 bases). Per the germline V gene, CDR1 is SEHNR and CDR2 is FQNEAQ (reference sequence). This CDR3 region has 16 residues. The germline V and J ends were trimmed by 4 bases and 0 bases, with 13 bases remaining between them. CDR3 nucleotides: TGTGCCAGCAGCTCAGATGGGGGCAGCTCCTACAATGAGCAGTTCTTC. Translated, it gives CASSSDGGSSYNEQFF. Variable domain in full (rest from reference TRBV7-9 and TRBJ2-1): DTGVSQNPRHKITKRGQNVTFRCDPISEHNRLYWYRQTLGQGPEFLTYFQNEAQLEKSRLLSDRFSAERPKGSFSTLEIQRTEQGDSAMYLCASSSDGGSSYNEQFFGPGTRLTVL.

The J gene is TRBJ1-3, the V gene TRBV7-2; D not certain. V was cut by 3 bases and J by 4 bases, with 19 bases left in between. Germline values: CDR1 SGHTA, CDR2 FQGNSA. The CDR3 has 17 residues. The CDR3 bases are TGTGCCAGCAGCTTTTCTTATTCCGGCCAAGAGGGAAACACCATATATTTT. Protein: CASSFSYSGQEGNTIYF.

This clone was detected a few times. The chain combines TRBV21-1 with TRBJ1-3; TRBD1 reflects the table's D call only, with no check against the DNA. TRBV21-1 corresponds to a pseudogene. The length of the CDR3 is 15 residues. Here the CDR3 reads CASTYRMGWGNTIYF. CDR3 bases: TGTGCCAGCACCTACAGGATGGGTTGGGGAAACACCATATATTTT.

This clone occurred a few times. This chain uses TRBV15 with TRBJ1-2; D remains ambiguous. The V gene lost 3 bases and the J gene lost 0 bases, with 8 bases spanning the gap. The V gene's germline CDR1 is LNHNV and CDR2 YYDKDF (reference sequence). The CDR3 consists of 14 residues. The CDR3 DNA reads as TGTGCCACCAGCAGTGAACGAGCTAACTATGGCTACACCTTC. This sequence encodes CATSSERANYGYTF.

A few counts support this clone. The chain is built from TRBV28 and TRBJ2-5, with no clear D. Trimming cost V 3 bases and J 0 bases, with 8 bases left between them. In germline, CDR1 is MDHEN, CDR2 SYDVKM. This CDR3 region has 14 residues. Here the CDR3 reads CASSFNRNQETQYF. As DNA, the CDR3 is TGTGCCAGCAGTTTTAACCGAAACCAAGAGACCCAGTACTTC.

The V and J genes are TRBV30 and TRBJ1-2; tentatively, D is TRBD1 (6 bases). CDR1 and CDR2 (germline): GTSNPN, SVGIG (reference sequence). The CDR3 spans 11 residues. V was pared by 4 bases and J by 7 bases, with 10 bases between. This CDR3 is CAWTEGGGYTF. In DNA, the CDR3 is TGTGCCTGGACCGAGGGGGGTGGCTACACCTTC.